Following are 18 T cell receptor beta chains from one sample sequenced in a study of blood T cell repertoires in COVID-19. Assay: immunoSEQ multiplex PCR; the TCRdb copy retains only in-frame clones and omits some. The data hold under 300,000 clones, with approximately 78% observed a single time. Input material: peripheral blood. The receptor source for this set is a woman aged 55-70 years with active or convalescent COVID-19.

The chain links TRBV5-1 to TRBJ2-1, with 8 bases lining up with TRBD1. After removal of 7 bases from V and 7 bases from J, the junction contained 10 bases not matched to a gene. The CDR3 has 14 residues. Germline CDR1 SGHRS, CDR2 YFSETQ. CDR3 DNA: TGCGCCAGCCGACAGGGGTTGGTTCAAAATGAGCAGTTCTTC. This encodes CASRQGLVQNEQFF.

This sequence joins TRBV9 and TRBJ2-1; D might be TRBD2 (7 bases). The CDR3 runs to 17 residues. V gave up 0 bases and J gave up 4 bases, with 17 bases separating them. Germline V gene data show CDR1 as SGDLS and CDR2 as YYNGEE. CDR3 amino acids: CASSVGFGGLRYNEQFF. The CDR3 DNA reads TGTGCCAGCAGCGTAGGTTTCGGGGGGCTAAGGTACAATGAGCAGTTCTTC.

The table lists this clone with a few counts. The chain employs TRBV10-3 and TRBJ2-7; a weak D match, TRBD1 (6 bases). V was shortened by 2 bases and J by 0 bases, with 11 bases between the two germline ends. The CDR3 sequence is 15 residues long. From germline, CDR1 is ENHRY and CDR2 SYGVKD. CDR3 protein: CAISEDRSLSYEQYF. The CDR3 DNA reads as TGTGCCATCAGTGAGGACAGGTCTCTCTCCTACGAGCAGTACTTC.

The chain combines TRBV15 with TRBJ2-4, with 7 bases lining up with TRBD2. Germline CDR1 LNHNV, CDR2 YYDKDF (reference sequence). V shed 0 bases and J 8 bases; nucleotides not matched to a gene: 7. This CDR3 region has 15 residues. In DNA, the CDR3 is TGTGCCACCAGCAGAGATTGGGCTAGCGGCGACATTCAGTACTTC. Encoded protein: CATSRDWASGDIQYF.

The rearrangement links TRBV7-9 to TRBJ1-5, with D perhaps TRBD1 (6 bases). This CDR3 has 17 residues. Per germline, CDR1 SEHNR and CDR2 FQNEAQ (reference sequence). With 0 bases removed from V and 2 bases from J, the gap between germline ends came to 14 bases. The CDR3 DNA reads TGTGCCAGCAGCTTAGCGCTGGGGGAGGGGGGCAATCAGCCCCAGCATTTT. Translation gives CASSLALGEGGNQPQHF.

V and J are TRBV5-1 and TRBJ2-3; TRBD2 agrees at 10 bases. The V and J ends lost 1 base and 4 bases, in that order; junction bases with no gene match: 3. There are 15 residues in the CDR3. From germline, CDR1 is SGHRS and CDR2 YFSETQ. This CDR3 reads CASSLSLAGADTQYF. Written as DNA, the CDR3 is TGCGCCAGCAGCTTGAGTCTAGCGGGGGCAGATACGCAGTATTTT.

This clone was recorded a few times. This chain uses TRBV7-2 with TRBJ1-2, with 7 bases matching TRBD1. The germline CDR1 and CDR2 sequences are SGHTA and FQGNSA. V shed 2 bases and J 1 base; nucleotides not matched to a gene: 1. The CDR3 length is 14 residues. In DNA form, the CDR3 reads TGTGCCAGCAGCTTACAGGGGGGTAACTATGGCTACACCTTC. This encodes CASSLQGGNYGYTF. Complete variable domain (other parts from reference TRBV7-2 and TRBJ1-2): GAGVSQSPSNKVTEKGKDVELRCDPISGHTALYWYRQSLGQGLEFLIYFQGNSAPDKSGLPSDRFSAERTGGSVSTLTIQRTQQEDSAVYLCASSLQGGNYGYTFGSGTRLTVV.

The genes are TRBV19 and TRBJ2-3, with 11 bases fitting TRBD2. Germline V lookup: CDR1 LNHDA, CDR2 SQIVND (reference sequence). The CDR3 has 18 residues. Trimming cost V 4 bases and J 2 bases; bases outside gene matches: 11. This CDR3 reads CASSNRGTSGFYTDTQYF. CDR3 in DNA: TGTGCCAGTAGTAATAGGGGGACTAGCGGATTTTACACAGATACGCAGTATTTT.

This clone has a handful of counts. This chain uses TRBV11-3 with TRBJ1-2; the D is unclear. V lost 5 bases to trimming and J lost 3 bases, with 22 bases between them. The CDR3 spans 17 residues. In germline, CDR1 is SGHNT, CDR2 YENEEA. Here the CDR3 reads CASSGKGVPPLYYGYTF. CDR3 DNA: TGTGCCAGCAGCGGAAAGGGAGTTCCTCCTCTGTACTATGGCTACACCTTC.

The V and J genes are TRBV19 and TRBJ1-1; D gene unclear. Trimming cost V 4 bases and J 7 bases, with 10 bases left between them. The CDR3 is 12 amino acids. Germline CDR1 is LNHDA and CDR2 is SQIVND (reference sequence). The CDR3 spells CASSSRVGEAFF. The CDR3 coding sequence is TGTGCCAGTAGTAGCCGGGTTGGTGAAGCTTTCTTT.

The chain combines TRBV5-6 with TRBJ2-5; 9 bases agree with TRBD2. The V gene's germline CDR1 is SGHDT and CDR2 YYEEEE. Unmatched junction bases numbered 9, after V lost 0 bases and J lost 0 bases. This CDR3 region has 18 residues. The CDR3 is CASSLVGPGLANQETQYF. The DNA of the CDR3 is TGTGCCAGCAGCTTGGTAGGGCCGGGACTAGCTAACCAAGAGACCCAGTACTTC.

The gene calls are TRBV6-4 and TRBJ1-1; D perhaps matches TRBD1 (5 bases). Per the germline V gene, CDR1 is MRHNA and CDR2 is SNTAGT. V lost 0 bases and J 6 bases, leaving 14 bases between the germline ends. The CDR3 loop spans 15 amino acids. Written as DNA, the CDR3 is TGTGCCAGCAGTGACTCTGCCCTCCAGGGTTCTGAAGCTTTCTTT. Its translation is CASSDSALQGSEAFF.

The chain has TRBV19 and TRBJ2-3; possible D gene TRBD1, 6 bases. The V gene's germline CDR1 is LNHDA and CDR2 SQIVND (reference sequence). The ends were cut back, 5 bases at V and 3 bases at J, with 15 bases in the middle. The CDR3 spans 15 residues. CDR3 bases: TGTGCCAGTAGTGGAACGGGACACCGGACAGATACGCAGTATTTT. Its translation: CASSGTGHRTDTQYF.

The CDR3 loop is CASSEQSNQPQHF. DNA for the CDR3: TGTGCCAGCAGTGAACAGAGCAATCAGCCCCAGCATTTT. The chain recombines TRBV6-4 with TRBJ1-5, with D hard to call. There are 13 residues in the CDR3. In germline, CDR1 is MRHNA, CDR2 SNTAGT. V lost 3 bases and J lost 1, with 4 bases in between.

The count of this clone is one. An end of the junction differs from the germline gene, which may be a read error. The chain joins TRBV7-7 to TRBJ2-2; 9 bases fit TRBD1. There are 16 residues in the CDR3. In germline, CDR1 is SSHAT, CDR2 FNYEAQ (reference sequence). CDR3 DNA sequence: TGTGCTAGCAGCTTATGGGCGGGACAGGGCGCCGGGGAGCTGTTTTTT. Amino acid sequence: CASSLWAGQGAGELFF.

V is TRBV5-1 and J is TRBJ1-1, with 8 nucleotides matching TRBD1. The germline gives CDR1 SGHRS, CDR2 YFSETQ. The CDR3 spans 15 residues. Unmatched junction bases numbered 4, after V lost 2 bases and J lost 1 base. The CDR3 nucleotides read TGCGCCAGCAGCTTTACTGGGACAGGGAACACTGAAGCTTTCTTT. It yields the protein CASSFTGTGNTEAFF.

The chain has TRBV7-3 and TRBJ1-1, with TRBD1 matching 9 bases. The germline V gene encodes CDR1 SGHTA and CDR2 FQGTGA. This CDR3 contains 14 residues. V lost 5 bases and J lost 5; bases outside the gene matches: 6. CDR3 DNA sequence: TGTGCCAGCAGCATCGGGACAGGGAGGACTGAAGCTTTCTTT. Translated: CASSIGTGRTEAFF.

The chain combines TRBV3-1 (or the pseudogene TRBV3-2) with TRBJ2-5, with TRBD2 matching 9 bases. Germline V gene data show CDR1 as LGHDT and CDR2 as YNNKEL (reference sequence). V was clipped by 2 bases and J by 3 bases; unmatched bases: 13. This CDR3 is built from 18 residues. CDR3 loop: CASSQFVMGLASKETQYF. The CDR3 DNA is TGTGCCAGCAGCCAATTTGTGATGGGACTAGCCTCTAAAGAGACCCAGTACTTC.